The following is a T cell receptor beta chain sequence with its context. Antigen specificity is unknown. Germline loops: CDR1 SGHTA, CDR2 FQGTGA. The junction had 3 bases not matched to a gene; V was cut back by 1 base and J by 6 bases. There are 14 residues in the CDR3. This sample is drawn from a study of OX40 agonist ivuxolimab in advanced cancers. Overall study: Averaging roughly 60 years in age, with a range of about 23 to 85, the cohort was 80% to 90% male. Study findings and constraints: In the expanded peripheral T cells, antigen specificity was never determined. CD8+ T cells averaged more expanded clones than CD4+.

Patients were ruled out by autoimmune disease history or systemic immunosuppression. The data were produced by immunoSEQ multiplex PCR, yet TCRdb's version contains in-frame clones alone and is incomplete. The sample has about 26,000 clones, 75% to 85% seen once. V gene TRBV7-3 combines with J gene TRBJ2-7, with 10 nucleotides matching TRBD1. The clonotype originates from an adult with an advanced solid tumor such as melanoma, head and neck, liver or kidney cancer. The material sequenced was CD4+ or CD8+ T cells sorted from blood, taken in a trial of the OX40 agonist ivuxolimab. CDR3 sequence: CASSLIDRGLEQYF. The CDR3 DNA sequence: TGTGCCAGCAGCTTAATCGACAGGGGGCTCGAGCAGTACTTC.